The 29 T cell receptor beta chains listed next were all sequenced from one sample in a study of blood T cell repertoires in COVID-19. Only in-frame clones appear in the TCRdb table, and some are missing; sequencing was by immunoSEQ multiplex PCR. The repertoire holds 54,000 or so clones, with roughly 82% as singletons. The sequenced sample was peripheral blood. The receptors come from a woman of 80 years or more with acute or convalescent COVID-19.

The V and J genes are TRBV6-1 and TRBJ2-7; D uncertain. This CDR3 is built from 13 residues. Trimming pared 3 bases from V and 2 bases from J, leaving 8 bases between. CDR1 and CDR2 from the germline V gene are MNHNS and SASEGT. In DNA form, the CDR3 reads TGTGCCAGCAGTGAGGCTGATACCTACGAGCAGTACGTC. As protein: CASSEADTYEQYV.

This clone was seen more than once but under ten times. The chain uses TRBV9 and TRBJ2-1; a weak D match, TRBD2 (6 bases). Germline-derived CDR1 and CDR2 are SGDLS and YYNGEE. Trimming pared 2 bases from V and 6 bases from J, leaving 21 bases between. The CDR3 totals 17 residues. The CDR3 coding sequence is TGTGCCAGCAGCGTCGATTCCCCTAGCGCCCCTAGCAATGAGCAGTTCTTC. Residues: CASSVDSPSAPSNEQFF.

The chain joins TRBV28 to TRBJ1-1, with D possibly being TRBD1 (6 bases). With 6 bases removed from V and 2 bases from J, the gap between germline ends came to 13 bases. The CDR3 length is 14 residues. Germline lookup yields CDR1 MDHEN and CDR2 SYDVKM. This CDR3 is CASRHLGGNTEAFF. Written as DNA, the CDR3 is TGTGCCAGCAGACACCTAGGGGGAAACACTGAAGCTTTCTTT.

This clone is a singleton in its sample. The gene calls are TRBV11-3 and TRBJ2-2, with TRBD2 identical over 12 bases. Germline loops: CDR1 SGHNT, CDR2 YENEEA. The junction had 3 bases not matched to a gene; V was cut back by 4 bases and J by 6 bases. The CDR3 is 15 residues long. The CDR3 nucleotides read TGTGCCAGCAGCTCGGGACTAGCGGGCTCCGGGGAGCTGTTTTTT. It translates to CASSSGLAGSGELFF.

The chain uses TRBV2 and TRBJ2-5, with D possibly TRBD1 on 5 matching bases. With 0 bases removed from V and 2 bases from J, the gap between germline ends came to 19 bases. The CDR3 loop spans 18 amino acids. Germline lookup yields CDR1 SNHLY and CDR2 FYNNEI. The CDR3 DNA is TGTGCCAGCAGTGAAGCGTTCGGACATGGAGAGGAACAAGAGACCCAGTACTTC. Protein sequence: CASSEAFGHGEEQETQYF.

This chain uses TRBV27 with TRBJ1-2, with a tentative D call TRBD1 (6 bases). The CDR3 is 16 residues long. In germline, CDR1 is MNHEY, CDR2 SMNVEV (reference sequence). Trimming left V 2 bases short and J 4 bases short, with 17 bases between. The CDR3 is CASSLGAAGVGYGYTF. The CDR3 coding sequence is TGTGCCAGCAGTTTAGGGGCGGCAGGGGTCGGCTATGGCTACACCTTC.

The chain has TRBV6-5 and TRBJ2-1, with TRBD1 identical over 8 bases. The germline gives CDR1 MNHEY, CDR2 SVGAGI. The CDR3 is 14 amino acids. J gave up 10 bases and V 6 bases, and 11 bases lay outside the gene matches. Written as DNA, the CDR3 is TGTGCCAGCAGGGGGGCAGGGGGCCGGGAAGAGCAGTTCTTC. Translated: CASRGAGGREEQFF.

This clone was observed a few times. Here the CDR3 DNA reads TGTGCCAGCAGCCCTCGACAGGGGTCGGGCTACACCTTC. As protein: CASSPRQGSGYTF. The chain uses TRBV7-3 and TRBJ1-2; 8 bases are shared with TRBD1. Per the germline V gene, CDR1 is SGHTA and CDR2 is FQGTGA. J was trimmed by 8 bases and V by 5 bases; bases with no gene match: 7. The CDR3 extends over 13 amino acids.

The chain joins TRBV19 to TRBJ1-5; D is undetermined. Trimming took 1 base from V and 4 from J, leaving 5 bases between them. Germline V CDR1 and CDR2: LNHDA, SQIVND (reference sequence). CDR3 length equals 13 residues. The CDR3 sequence is CASSIGANQPQHF. The CDR3 bases are TGTGCCAGTAGTATAGGAGCAAATCAGCCCCAGCATTTT.

The gene calls are TRBV19 and TRBJ2-6; 7 positions agree with TRBD1. The trim removed 3 bases at V and 0 bases at J, leaving 5 bases unmatched. The CDR3 contains 17 residues. Germline CDR1 LNHDA, CDR2 SQIVND (reference sequence). CDR3 DNA: TGTGCCAGTAGTATCTCCGGGACAGTCTCTGGGGCCAACGTCCTGACTTTC. This codes for CASSISGTVSGANVLTF.

The chain links TRBV11-2 to TRBJ1-2; D is possibly TRBD1 (6 bases). Trimming took off 0 bases at V and 8 bases at J, with 13 bases between the two ends. Germline-derived CDR1 and CDR2 are SGHAT and FQNNGV. There are 14 residues in the CDR3. The CDR3 is CASSLDPGQSGYTF. CDR3 nucleotide sequence: TGTGCCAGCAGCTTAGATCCCGGACAGTCGGGCTACACCTTC.

The chain joins TRBV6-6 to TRBJ1-6; D remains unclear. CDR1 and CDR2 from the germline V gene are MNHNY and SVGAGI (reference sequence). V gave up 10 bases and J gave up 5 bases, with 12 bases separating them. The CDR3 contains 13 residues. DNA for the CDR3: TGTGCCACCACAAGGCGGGATAATTCACCCCTCCACTTT. This codes for CATTRRDNSPLHF.

The chain uses TRBV6-1 and TRBJ2-1, with D unclear. V was pared by 0 bases and J by 13 bases, with 13 bases between. The CDR3 length is 13 residues. CDR1 is MNHNS, CDR2 SASEGT, per germline. The CDR3 reads CASSEAPGQRQFF. CDR3 coding DNA: TGTGCCAGCAGTGAAGCTCCAGGCCAGAGACAGTTCTTC.

V is TRBV19 and J is TRBJ2-2, with a tentative D call TRBD1 (6 bases). Germline CDR1 LNHDA, CDR2 SQIVND (reference sequence). The germline V and J ends were trimmed by 6 bases and 0 bases, with 11 bases remaining between them. The CDR3 is made up of 15 amino acids. Here the CDR3 DNA reads TGTGCCAGTAGCACCGGGACAACGAACACCGGGGAGCTGTTTTTT. It translates to CASSTGTTNTGELFF. The full variable domain, its missing parts supplied by reference TRBV19 and TRBJ2-2, is DGGITQSPKYLFRKEGQNVTLSCEQNLNHDAMYWYRQDPGQGLRLIYYSQIVNDFQKGDIAEGYSVSREKKESFPLTVTSAQKNPTAFYLCASSTGTTNTGELFFGEGSRLTVL.

The rearrangement joins TRBV5-1 to TRBJ2-3; 7 positions match TRBD2. This CDR3 comprises 14 residues. The trim removed 4 bases at V and 2 bases at J, leaving 4 bases unmatched. Germline V gene data show CDR1 as SGHRS and CDR2 as YFSETQ. The CDR3 region has the DNA TGCGCCAGCAGCCGGGGGGAGGTCACAGATACGCAGTATTTT. Residues: CASSRGEVTDTQYF.

The chain links TRBV7-2 to TRBJ2-1; 15 bases align to TRBD2. J gave up 8 bases and V 5 bases, and 10 bases lay outside the gene matches. CDR3 length: 17 amino acids. Germline V CDR1 and CDR2: SGHTA, FQGNSA. The CDR3 sequence: CASSPTTGLAGGYEQFF. CDR3 nucleotides: TGTGCCAGCAGCCCAACAACGGGACTAGCGGGAGGTTATGAGCAGTTCTTC. Filled out from reference TRBV7-2 and TRBJ2-1, the complete variable domain reads GAGVSQSPSNKVTEKGKDVELRCDPISGHTALYWYRQSLGQGLEFLIYFQGNSAPDKSGLPSDRFSAERTGGSVSTLTIQRTQQEDSAVYLCASSPTTGLAGGYEQFFGPGTRLTVL.

V usage is TRBV5-8 and J usage is TRBJ2-3; D possibly corresponds to TRBD2 (6 bases). The CDR3 extends over 15 amino acids. From germline, CDR1 is SGHTS and CDR2 YDEGEE. V was cut by 0 bases and J by 5 bases, with 13 bases left in between. CDR3 loop: CASSLDGGGKDTQYF. CDR3 DNA sequence: TGTGCCAGCAGCTTGGATGGCGGCGGGAAAGATACGCAGTATTTT. Complete variable domain (other parts from reference TRBV5-8 and TRBJ2-3): EAGVTQSPTHLIKTRGQQATLRCSPISGHTSVYWYQQALGLGLQFLLWYDEGEERNRGNFPPRFSGRQFPNYSSELNVNALELEDSALYLCASSLDGGGKDTQYFGPGTRLTVL.

CDR3: CASSLGTSGGYEQYV. CDR3 in DNA: TGTGCCAGCAGCTTGGGGACTAGCGGGGGGTACGAGCAGTACGTC. The chain carries TRBV5-8 and TRBJ2-7, with 14 bases aligning to TRBD2. The CDR3 is made up of 15 amino acids. From germline, CDR1 is SGHTS and CDR2 YDEGEE. The junction had 0 bases not matched to a gene; V was cut back by 0 bases and J by 4 bases.

The V and J genes are TRBV5-5 and TRBJ1-2; D is ambiguous. Trimming removed 6 bases at V and 2 bases at J, with 8 bases between. Germline V CDR1 and CDR2: SGHKS, YYEKEE (reference sequence). This CDR3 region has 12 residues. CDR3 region: CASTRANYGYTF. CDR3 sequence (DNA): TGTGCCAGCACGAGAGCGAACTATGGCTACACCTTC. Full variable domain (missing parts from reference TRBV5-5 and TRBJ1-2): DAGVTQSPTHLIKTRGQQVTLRCSPISGHKSVSWYQQVLGQGPQFIFQYYEKEERGRGNFPDRFSARQFPNYSSELNVNALLLGDSALYLCASTRANYGYTFGSGTRLTVV.

The rearrangement joins TRBV18 to TRBJ1-2; D not resolved. In germline, CDR1 is KGHSH, CDR2 LQKENI. The CDR3 has 15 amino acids. V lost 5 bases and J lost 0, with 13 bases in between. The CDR3, as DNA: TGTGCCAGCTCATCCTCCGGGAGAGCTAACTATGGCTACACCTTC. Protein: CASSSSGRANYGYTF.

The rearrangement uses TRBV6-2 or TRBV6-3 and TRBJ1-5, with D tentatively TRBD1 (6 bases). The CDR3 covers 16 residues. The germline V and J ends were trimmed by 2 bases and 0 bases, with 11 bases remaining between them. Germline V gene sequence: CDR1 MNHEY, CDR2 SVGEGT. CDR3 nucleotides: TGTGCCAGCAGTTACCTGGGACAATATAGCAATCAGCCCCAGCATTTT. Protein sequence: CASSYLGQYSNQPQHF.

The rearrangement joins TRBV19 to TRBJ2-3, with D possibly matching TRBD1 (5 bases). Looked up from germline, CDR1 is LNHDA and CDR2 is SQIVND (reference sequence). V gave up 4 bases and J gave up 7 bases, with 21 bases separating them. This CDR3 has 16 amino acids. CDR3 protein: CASSTAQEIITYTQYF. CDR3 nucleotides: TGTGCCAGTAGTACGGCACAGGAGATAATTACGTATACGCAGTATTTT.

This chain links TRBV11-1 with TRBJ1-1; D is undetermined. V lost 5 bases to trimming and J lost 9 bases, with 19 bases between them. The CDR3 runs 14 residues. Germline V gives CDR1 SGHAT, CDR2 FQDESV (reference sequence). CDR3 in amino acids: CASSHLARGIKAFF. CDR3 bases: TGTGCCAGCAGCCACCTGGCCCGAGGGATTAAAGCTTTCTTT.

The chain couples TRBV9 to TRBJ2-1; no clear D. From germline, CDR1 is SGDLS and CDR2 YYNGEE. This CDR3 has 15 residues. Trimming removed 4 bases at V and 4 bases at J, with 15 bases between. The chain's CDR3 is CASSPELLRYNEQFF. The CDR3 bases are TGTGCCAGCAGCCCCGAATTACTAAGGTACAATGAGCAGTTCTTC.

In this sample, this clone turned up once. The chain joins TRBV20-1 to TRBJ1-2, with unresolved D. CDR1 DFQATT and CDR2 SNEGSKA come from the germline V gene (reference sequence). Trimming pared 3 bases from V and 1 base from J, leaving 6 bases between. The CDR3 runs 12 residues. CDR3 amino acids: CSASGVNYGYTF. The CDR3 bases are TGCAGTGCTAGTGGAGTTAACTATGGCTACACCTTC.

The sample holds a few counts of this clone. This chain links TRBV11-3 with TRBJ2-1; TRBD2 matches at 14 bases. The V gene end was trimmed by 5 bases and the J gene end by 4 bases; junction bases not matched to a gene: 1. Germline V gives CDR1 SGHNT, CDR2 YENEEA. This CDR3 region has 15 residues. DNA for the CDR3: TGTGCCAGCAGCCGGACTAGCGGGGGGTACAATGAGCAGTTCTTC. Protein product: CASSRTSGGYNEQFF.

CDR3 protein: CASSWDRRNTEAFF. Here the CDR3 DNA reads TGTGCCAGCAGCTGGGACAGGAGAAACACTGAAGCTTTCTTT. The V and J genes are TRBV7-2 and TRBJ1-1, with 8 bases aligning to TRBD1. The germline CDR1 and CDR2 sequences are SGHTA and FQGNSA. The CDR3 is 14 residues long. The junction had 3 bases not matched to a gene; V was cut back by 4 bases and J by 2 bases.

The chain carries TRBV10-2 and TRBJ2-3; 8 bases align to TRBD2. The germline V gene encodes CDR1 WSHSY and CDR2 SAAADI. The CDR3 sequence is 11 residues long. The ends lost 3 bases at V and 15 bases at J; junction bases unmatched: 5. The CDR3 loop reads CASSDRTSPYF. CDR3 nucleotides: TGCGCCAGCAGTGACCGGACTAGCCCCTATTTT.

This chain uses TRBV3-1 (or the pseudogene TRBV3-2) with TRBJ1-3; TRBD1 might be the D (6 bases). The CDR3 covers 14 residues. V was shortened by 6 bases and J by 1 base, with 10 bases between the two germline ends. The germline V gene encodes CDR1 LGHDT and CDR2 YNNKEL (reference sequence). DNA for the CDR3: TGTGCCAGCAGGGAACAGGGTTCTGGAAACACCATATATTTT. Amino acids: CASREQGSGNTIYF.